One and the same sample provided the 8 T cell receptor beta chains below, sequenced in a study of blood T cell repertoires in COVID-19. This table comes from immunoSEQ multiplex PCR, and its TCRdb copy is limited to in-frame clones, with some not included. The data contain around 220,000 clones, around 87% of them singletons. Sequencing was carried out using PBMCs or T cells enriched from blood (not recorded which). The receptors derive from a man younger than 40 who had been exposed to COVID-19.

The chain employs TRBV11-3 and TRBJ2-3, with D possibly TRBD1 on 6 matching bases. CDR1 and CDR2 (germline): SGHNT, YENEEA. V lost 8 bases, J lost 2 bases, and 11 bases lay in between. The CDR3 consists of 13 residues. CDR3 coding DNA: TGTGCCAGCGGCAGGGGTGTCACAGATACGCAGTATTTT. Protein product: CASGRGVTDTQYF.

V and J are TRBV5-1 and TRBJ1-1; 11 bases are a match to TRBD1. Germline V lookup: CDR1 SGHRS, CDR2 YFSETQ. J lost 6 bases, V lost 4 bases, and 5 bases had no gene match. This CDR3 contains 14 residues. The CDR3 is CASSPGQGVAEAFF. Written as DNA, the CDR3 is TGCGCCAGCAGCCCGGGACAGGGGGTGGCTGAAGCTTTCTTT.

V gene TRBV4-1 combines with J gene TRBJ1-2, with 9 bases matching TRBD1. This CDR3 spans 15 amino acids. Germline CDR1 reads MGHRA; CDR2 reads YSYEKL. The V gene end was trimmed by 1 base and the J gene end by 4 bases; junction bases not matched to a gene: 4. In DNA form, the CDR3 reads TGCGCCAGCAGCCAAGGTAACAGGGGGCCCTATGGCTACACCTTC. It translates to CASSQGNRGPYGYTF.

CDR3 in DNA: TGTGCCAGCAGTTACTGGGAGGACACCGGGGAGCTGTTTTTT. Its translation: CASSYWEDTGELFF. The gene calls are TRBV6-5 and TRBJ2-2; D is possibly TRBD2 (6 bases). From germline, CDR1 is MNHEY and CDR2 SVGAGI. The CDR3 spans 14 residues. V lost 1 base, J lost 3 bases, and 6 bases lay in between.

The chain couples TRBV25-1 to TRBJ1-2, with D hard to call. The CDR3 sequence is 17 residues long. CDR1 and CDR2 (germline): MGHDK, SYGVNS. Trimming cost V 3 bases and J 1 base, with 18 bases left between them. This CDR3 is CASSDLSDGENNYGYTF. DNA of the CDR3: TGTGCCAGCAGTGACTTATCGGACGGGGAAAATAACTATGGCTACACCTTC.

V and J are TRBV2 and TRBJ2-5; D is ambiguous. Germline-derived CDR1 and CDR2 are SNHLY and FYNNEI. The CDR3 consists of 12 residues. V was shortened by 8 bases and J by 5 bases, with 12 bases between the two germline ends. The DNA for the CDR3 is TGTGCCAGCTCCTATACTACGGAGACCCAGTACTTC. It yields the protein CASSYTTETQYF.

This clone appeared a single time. The V and J genes are TRBV7-2 and TRBJ1-5, with D perhaps TRBD1 (6 bases). The ends were cut back, 3 bases at V and 0 bases at J, with 15 bases in the middle. CDR1 SGHTA and CDR2 FQGNSA come from the germline V gene. The CDR3 contains 17 residues. The CDR3 DNA sequence: TGTGCCAGCAGCTTCCACCCACAGGGTTATAGCAATCAGCCCCAGCATTTT. This sequence encodes CASSFHPQGYSNQPQHF.

In its sample, this clone was seen once. This chain links TRBV27 with TRBJ1-5; 7 positions agree with TRBD1. Germline V gene sequence: CDR1 MNHEY, CDR2 SMNVEV (reference sequence). CDR3 length: 14 residues. V shed 5 bases, J shed 2 bases, and the junction held 3 bases outside the gene matches. This CDR3 is CASSIDRGNQPQHF. The CDR3 DNA reads as TGTGCCAGCAGTATAGACAGGGGCAATCAGCCCCAGCATTTT.